Listed below are T cell receptor beta chains from one sample, sequenced in a study of T cell responses to AZD1222 COVID-19 vaccine. Profiled with immunoSEQ multiplex PCR; TCRdb holds only in-frame clones, not every one. In the table there are 110,000 or so clones, about 91% of which are singletons. The sequences come from peripheral blood, collected 28 days after the second AZD1222 dose. Receptor source: an adult who received the AZD1222 COVID-19 vaccine. The CDR3 runs from the conserved cysteine through the conserved F or W. The D gene is left open where the match is weak. Expanded clones get a size class; other rows say once, few or many, or leave the size out.

D	size	V	J	CDR3	DNA
-	-	TRBV24-1	TRBJ1-5	CATSDSGTAVGGTQPQHF	TGTGCCACCAGTGATTCAGGGACCGCGGTGGGAGGTACTCAGCCCCAGCATTTT
TRBD2	-	TRBV15	TRBJ2-3	CATLRAGGTDTQYF	TGTGCCACCCTGAGAGCGGGGGGGACAGATACGCAGTATTTT
-	-	TRBV13	TRBJ1-6	CASSGGTQSSYNSPLHF	TGTGCCAGCAGCGGAGGGACCCAAAGCTCCTATAATTCACCCCTCCACTTT
-	-	TRBV21-1	TRBJ1-5	CASRRSPDREGFQPQHF	TGTGCCAGCAGAAGGTCTCCGGACAGGGAAGGGTTCCAGCCCCAGCATTTT
-	-	TRBV5-1	TRBJ1-6	CASSLGANSPLHF	TGCGCCAGCAGCTTGGGGGCTAATTCACCCCTCCACTTT
TRBD1	-	TRBV7-9	TRBJ1-6	CASSSGQGRSPLHF	TGTGCCAGCAGCTCGGGACAGGGTCGTTCACCCCTCCACTTT
TRBD2	-	TRBV6-1	TRBJ2-7	CASSERRGVLF	TGTGCCAGCAGTGAGAGGCGGGGGGTACTTTTC
-	-	TRBV4-3	TRBJ1-2	CASSQETRGFGYGYTF	TGCGCCAGCAGCCAAGAGACCAGGGGCTTTGGCTATGGCTACACCTTC
-	-	TRBV7-8	TRBJ1-4	CASTPWSLGLTEGGEKLFF	TGTGCCAGCACCCCTTGGTCACTCGGCCTAACAGAAGGGGGTGAAAAACTGTTTTTT
-	-	TRBV18	TRBJ1-2	CASSPRREFTYGYTF	TGTGCCAGCTCACCAAGGAGGGAGTTTACCTATGGCTACACCTTC
-	-	TRBV7-9	TRBJ1-6	CASSPHREGSPLHF	TGTGCCAGCAGCCCCCACAGGGAGGGTTCACCCCTCCACTTT
-	-	TRBV18	TRBJ1-1	CASSASGMNTEAFF	TGTGCCAGCTCAGCCTCCGGGATGAACACTGAAGCTTTCTTT
-	-	TRBV7-3	TRBJ2-1	CASSLRSGTGDNEQFF	TGTGCCAGCAGCTTACGTTCGGGGACCGGTGACAATGAGCAGTTCTTC
TRBD1	few	TRBV4-3	TRBJ2-5	CASSPSRTGLEGTQYF	TGCGCCAGCAGCCCATCTCGGACAGGGTTGGAAGGGACCCAGTACTTC
TRBD1	-	TRBV3-1/TRBV3-2	TRBJ1-3	CASSPTGPSSGNTIYF	TGTGCCAGCAGCCCGACAGGGCCCAGCTCTGGAAACACCATATATTTT
-	-	TRBV15	TRBJ1-5	CATSRDRDGQPQHF	TGTGCCACCAGCAGAGACAGGGACGGTCAGCCCCAGCATTTT
-	-	TRBV6-5	TRBJ1-3	CASSPGTLTGNTIYF	TGTGCCAGCAGTCCGGGAACTCTCACGGGAAACACCATATATTTT
-	once	TRBV4-1	TRBJ2-1	CASSRADRSYNEQFF	TGCGCCAGCAGCCGCGCAGACCGCTCCTACAATGAGCAGTTCTTC
TRBD1	-	TRBV27	TRBJ1-6	CASSFYRGGPLHF	TGTGCCAGCAGTTTCTACAGGGGAGGGCCCCTCCACTTT
-	-	TRBV7-8	TRBJ1-2	CASSRGPLDGYTF	TGTGCCAGCAGCCGGGGACCTCTAGATGGCTACACCTTC
-	-	TRBV10-3	TRBJ1-2	CAISGNTGDLYGYTF	TGTGCCATCAGTGGGAATACAGGTGATCTCTATGGCTACACCTTC
TRBD2	-	TRBV3-1/TRBV3-2	TRBJ2-2	CASSQESGGRTGELFF	TGTGCCAGCAGCCAAGAAAGCGGGGGACGGACCGGGGAGCTGTTTTTT
-	-	TRBV7-9	TRBJ2-7	CASSLVAEQYF	TGTGCCAGCAGCTTAGTAGCCGAGCAGTACTTC
-	-	TRBV6-5	TRBJ1-2	CASRSPLDSGYTF	TGTGCCAGCAGGTCTCCCTTGGACAGTGGCTACACCTTC
TRBD2	-	TRBV4-3	TRBJ2-7	CASSQGERGGQDEQYF	TGCGCCAGCAGCCAAGGGGAGCGGGGGGGACAAGACGAGCAGTACTTC
-	-	TRBV14	TRBJ2-3	CASSQNFGQTEYF	TGTGCCAGCAGCCAAAATTTTGGACAGACGGAGTATTTT
-	-	TRBV20-1	TRBJ1-2	CSASHVVRGYGYTF	TGCAGTGCTAGTCATGTGGTGCGGGGCTATGGCTACACCTTC
TRBD1	once	TRBV18	TRBJ1-3	CASSPSGQATGNTIYF	TGTGCCAGCTCACCGTCGGGACAGGCCACTGGAAACACCATATATTTT
-	-	TRBV10-2	TRBJ1-4	CASSKATNEKLFF	TGCGCCAGCTCGAAAGCAACTAATGAAAAACTGTTTTTT
-	-	TRBV19	TRBJ2-1	CASSRPAWSSYNEQFF	TGTGCCAGTAGTAGGCCAGCTTGGAGCTCCTACAATGAGCAGTTCTTC
-	-	TRBV4-1	TRBJ2-1	CASSQARRSGGNEQFF	TGCGCCAGCAGCCAAGCCCGCCGAAGTGGGGGAAATGAGCAGTTCTTC
-	once	TRBV24-1	TRBJ2-2	CATSAGTPGELFF	TGTGCCACCAGTGCAGGGACCCCCGGGGAGCTGTTTTTT
-	-	TRBV6-2/TRBV6-3	TRBJ2-2	CASSYRGDTGELFF	TGTGCCAGCAGTTACAGGGGGGACACCGGGGAGCTGTTTTTT
TRBD2	-	TRBV7-9	TRBJ2-7	CASSFAGGSYEQYF	TGTGCCAGCAGCTTCGCGGGGGGCTCCTACGAGCAGTACTTC
-	once	TRBV5-1	TRBJ2-5	CASSGDQETQYF	TGCGCCAGCAGCGGTGACCAAGAGACCCAGTACTTC
TRBD1	-	TRBV6-1	TRBJ1-5	CASSSRTGVYQPQHF	TGTGCCAGCAGTTCCCGGACAGGGGTGTATCAGCCCCAGCATTTT
TRBD2	-	TRBV3-1/TRBV3-2	TRBJ2-1	CASSQQLAGGGNEQFF	TGTGCCAGCAGCCAGCAACTAGCGGGGGGCGGGAATGAGCAGTTCTTC
TRBD1	few	TRBV5-6	TRBJ2-7	CASSFQGAYEQYF	TGTGCCAGCAGCTTCCAGGGGGCCTACGAGCAGTACTTC
TRBD1	-	TRBV5-4	TRBJ2-2	CASSSLGGVGELFF	TGTGCCAGCAGCTCCCTAGGGGGCGTCGGGGAGCTGTTTTTT
-	-	TRBV18	TRBJ2-3	CASSPQSTDTQYF	TGTGCCAGCTCACCGCAAAGCACAGATACGCAGTATTTT
-	once	TRBV18	TRBJ1-1	CASSPSQSNTEAFF	TGTGCCAGCTCACCATCACAGTCGAACACTGAAGCTTTCTTT
-	-	TRBV28	TRBJ2-7	CASSPDTYEQYF	TGTGCCAGCAGTCCAGATACCTACGAGCAGTACTTC
-	-	TRBV5-1	TRBJ2-7	CASSPPQRGIYEQYF	TGCGCCAGCAGCCCACCTCAGAGGGGGATCTACGAGCAGTACTTC
TRBD1	-	TRBV2	TRBJ1-4	CASSEALRQGQSNEKLFF	TGTGCCAGCAGTGAAGCGCTTCGACAGGGTCAGTCTAATGAAAAACTGTTTTTT
-	-	TRBV5-1	TRBJ1-4	CASSLGTTTNEKLFF	TGCGCCAGCAGCTTGGGTACTACAACTAATGAAAAACTGTTTTTT
-	-	TRBV12-5	TRBJ2-6	CASGLVLGTTRSGANVLTF	TGTGCTAGTGGTTTGGTCCTCGGGACAACTCGCTCTGGGGCCAACGTCCTGACTTTC
TRBD2	-	TRBV7-9	TRBJ2-7	CASSQTSGEAEQYF	TGTGCCAGCAGCCAGACTAGCGGGGAGGCCGAGCAGTACTTC
-	-	TRBV7-9	TRBJ2-1	CASVGRNEQFF	TGTGCCAGCGTCGGGAGAAATGAGCAGTTCTTC
-	-	TRBV3-1/TRBV3-2	TRBJ2-1	CASSQDTGSYNEQFF	TGTGCCAGCAGCCAAGATACTGGCTCCTACAATGAGCAGTTCTTC
TRBD1	-	TRBV5-4	TRBJ1-2	CASSEGTAYGYTF	TGTGCCAGCAGCGAGGGGACAGCCTATGGCTACACCTTC
-	once	TRBV20-1	TRBJ2-7	CSASQGPRRLYEQYF	TGCAGTGCTAGTCAGGGGCCACGCAGGCTCTACGAGCAGTACTTC
-	-	TRBV6-2/TRBV6-3	TRBJ2-7	CASSSRGTPPYEQYF	TGTGCCAGCAGTTCCCGGGGGACTCCTCCCTACGAGCAGTACTTC
-	-	TRBV4-3	TRBJ1-2	CASSQVGGTNYGYTF	TGCGCCAGCAGCCAAGTCGGGGGTACTAACTATGGCTACACCTTC
-	-	TRBV6-2/TRBV6-3	TRBJ2-5	CASSWGQETQYF	TGTGCCAGCAGTTGGGGACAAGAGACCCAGTACTTC
TRBD2	-	TRBV15	TRBJ2-2	CATSTPGGGAYQNTGELFF	TGTGCCACCAGCACCCCTGGCGGGGGGGCATATCAGAACACCGGGGAGCTGTTTTTT
-	-	TRBV7-9	TRBJ2-1	CASSLLDNEQFF	TGTGCCAGCAGCTTATTAGACAATGAGCAGTTCTTC
-	-	TRBV19	TRBJ1-5	CASSMQGFNQPQHF	TGTGCCAGTAGTATGCAGGGTTTCAATCAGCCCCAGCATTTT
TRBD1	-	TRBV7-2	TRBJ1-5	CASSLDRGDQPQHF	TGTGCCAGCAGCTTGGACAGGGGTGATCAGCCCCAGCATTTT
-	-	TRBV18	TRBJ2-7	CASFAGTSYEQYF	TGTGCCAGCTTCGCCGGGACGAGCTACGAGCAGTACTTC